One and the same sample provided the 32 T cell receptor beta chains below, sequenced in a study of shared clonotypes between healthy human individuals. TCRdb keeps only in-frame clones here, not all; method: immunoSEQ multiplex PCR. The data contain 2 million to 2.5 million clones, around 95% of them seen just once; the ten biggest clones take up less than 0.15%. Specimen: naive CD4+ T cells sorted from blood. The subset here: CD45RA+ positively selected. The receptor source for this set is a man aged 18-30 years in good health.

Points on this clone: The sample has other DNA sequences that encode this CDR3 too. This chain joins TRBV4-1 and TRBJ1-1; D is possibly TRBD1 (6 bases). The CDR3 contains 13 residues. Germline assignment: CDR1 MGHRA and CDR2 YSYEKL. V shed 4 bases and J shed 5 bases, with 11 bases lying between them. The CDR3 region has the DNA TGCGCCAGCAGCCCGTTAGGGGGAACTGAAGCTTTCTTT. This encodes CASSPLGGTEAFF.

The CDR3 here is CASSSTGRTFNEKLFF. Here the CDR3 DNA reads TGTGCCAGCAGTTCCACAGGGAGAACCTTTAATGAAAAACTGTTTTTT. V is TRBV27 and J is TRBJ1-4; D is possibly TRBD1 (6 bases). The CDR3 is 16 amino acids. V lost 4 bases to trimming and J lost 4 bases, with 16 bases between them. The germline V gene encodes CDR1 MNHEY and CDR2 SMNVEV (reference sequence).

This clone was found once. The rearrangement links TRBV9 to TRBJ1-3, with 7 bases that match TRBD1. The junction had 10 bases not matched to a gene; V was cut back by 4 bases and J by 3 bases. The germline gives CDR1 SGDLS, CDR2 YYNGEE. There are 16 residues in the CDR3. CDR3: CASSTAGTEVGNTIYF. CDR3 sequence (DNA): TGTGCCAGCAGCACCGCCGGGACAGAGGTTGGAAACACCATATATTTT.

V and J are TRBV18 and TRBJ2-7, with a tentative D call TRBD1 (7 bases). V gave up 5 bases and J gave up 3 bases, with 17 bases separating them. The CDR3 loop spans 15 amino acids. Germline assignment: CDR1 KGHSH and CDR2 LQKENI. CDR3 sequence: CASSGGTAGFYEQYF. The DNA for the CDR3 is TGTGCCAGCTCAGGGGGGACAGCCGGATTCTACGAGCAGTACTTC.

The CDR3: CASSFGRLLNTEAFF. CDR3 DNA: TGTGCCAGCAGTTTCGGGCGGTTATTGAACACTGAAGCTTTCTTT. This chain uses TRBV28 with TRBJ1-1; no definite D call. Trimming took off 3 bases at V and 0 bases at J, with 11 bases between the two ends. Germline V lookup: CDR1 MDHEN, CDR2 SYDVKM. This CDR3 is built from 15 residues.

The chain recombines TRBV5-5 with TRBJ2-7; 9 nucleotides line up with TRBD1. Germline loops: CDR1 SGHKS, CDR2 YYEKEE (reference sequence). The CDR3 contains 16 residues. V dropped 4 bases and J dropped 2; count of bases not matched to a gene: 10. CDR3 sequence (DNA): TGTGCCAGCAGCCGAGGGACAGGGAGTATTCCCTACGAGCAGTACTTC. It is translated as CASSRGTGSIPYEQYF.

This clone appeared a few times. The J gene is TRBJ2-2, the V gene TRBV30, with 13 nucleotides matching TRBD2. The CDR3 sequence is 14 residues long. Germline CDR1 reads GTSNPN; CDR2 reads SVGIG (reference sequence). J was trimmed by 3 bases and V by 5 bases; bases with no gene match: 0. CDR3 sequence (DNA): TGTGCCTGGGGACTAGCGGGGGACACCGGGGAGCTGTTTTTT. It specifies CAWGLAGDTGELFF. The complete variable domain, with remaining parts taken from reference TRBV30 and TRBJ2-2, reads SQTIHQWPATLVQPVGSPLSLECTVEGTSNPNLYWYRQAAGRGLQLLFYSVGIGQISSEVPQNLSASRPQDRQFILSSKKLLLSDSGFYLCAWGLAGDTGELFFGEGSRLTVL.

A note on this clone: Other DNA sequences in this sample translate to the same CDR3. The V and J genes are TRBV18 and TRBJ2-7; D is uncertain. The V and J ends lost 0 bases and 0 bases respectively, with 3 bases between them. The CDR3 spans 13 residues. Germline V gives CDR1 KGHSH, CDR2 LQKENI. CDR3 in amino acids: CASSPPNSYEQYF. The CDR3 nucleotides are TGTGCCAGCTCACCACCCAACTCCTACGAGCAGTACTTC.

CDR3 region: CAWRPTGANVLTF. In DNA, the CDR3 is TGTGCCTGGAGGCCCACCGGGGCCAACGTCCTGACTTTC. The chain is built from TRBV30 and TRBJ2-6; D is ambiguous. The V end was cut by 3 bases, the J end by 4 bases, with 7 bases between. The CDR3 runs to 13 residues. Germline loops: CDR1 GTSNPN, CDR2 SVGIG (reference sequence). The whole variable domain, filled in from reference TRBV30 and TRBJ2-6, reads SQTIHQWPATLVQPVGSPLSLECTVEGTSNPNLYWYRQAAGRGLQLLFYSVGIGQISSEVPQNLSASRPQDRQFILSSKKLLLSDSGFYLCAWRPTGANVLTFGAGSRLTVL.

CDR3 residues: CASRGSVGTDAFF. As DNA, the CDR3 is TGTGCCAGCCGCGGCTCGGTCGGGACAGACGCTTTCTTT. The chain joins TRBV28 to TRBJ1-1; 7 bases fit TRBD1. The length of the CDR3 is 13 residues. The ends lost 8 bases at V and 11 bases at J; junction bases unmatched: 14. The V gene's germline CDR1 is MDHEN and CDR2 SYDVKM. Filled out from reference TRBV28 and TRBJ1-1, the complete variable domain reads DVKVTQSSRYLVKRTGEKVFLECVQDMDHENMFWYRQDPGLGLRLIYFSYDVKMKEKGDIPEGYSVSREKKERFSLILESASTNQTSMYLCASRGSVGTDAFFGQGTRLTVV.

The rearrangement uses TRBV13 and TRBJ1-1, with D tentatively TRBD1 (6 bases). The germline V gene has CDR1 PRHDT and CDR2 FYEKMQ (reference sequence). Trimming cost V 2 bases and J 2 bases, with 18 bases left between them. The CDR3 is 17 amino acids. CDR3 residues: CASSLPILGTSNTEAFF. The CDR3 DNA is TGTGCCAGCAGCTTACCAATCCTTGGGACAAGCAACACTGAAGCTTTCTTT. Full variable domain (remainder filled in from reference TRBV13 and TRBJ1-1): AAGVIQSPRHLIKEKRETATLKCYPIPRHDTVYWYQQGPGQDPQFLISFYEKMQSDKGSIPDRFSAQQFSDYHSELNMSSLELGDSALYFCASSLPILGTSNTEAFFGQGTRLTVV.

The CDR3 DNA reads TGTGCCAGCAGTTATTGGCCGACCTACGAGCAGTACTTC. It yields the protein CASSYWPTYEQYF. This chain links TRBV6-6 with TRBJ2-7; D ambiguous. The CDR3 length is 13 residues. Germline values: CDR1 MNHNY, CDR2 SVGAGI (reference sequence). Trimming cost V 3 bases and J 2 bases, with 8 bases left between them.

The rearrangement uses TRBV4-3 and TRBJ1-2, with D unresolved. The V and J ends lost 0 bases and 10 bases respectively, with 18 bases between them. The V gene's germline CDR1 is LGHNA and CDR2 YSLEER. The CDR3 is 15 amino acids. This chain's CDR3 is CASSQDPSGSGPYTF. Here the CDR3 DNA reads TGCGCCAGCAGCCAAGATCCATCTGGGTCTGGTCCCTACACCTTC.

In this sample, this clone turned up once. The CDR3 region has the DNA TGTGCCAGTAGCCGGACTAGCGGGAGCCCAGGGGCCAACGTCCTGACTTTC. Translation: CASSRTSGSPGANVLTF. The chain couples TRBV19 to TRBJ2-6; 13 positions agree with TRBD2. V shed 6 bases, J shed 4 bases, and the junction held 6 bases outside the gene matches. Per germline, CDR1 LNHDA and CDR2 SQIVND (reference sequence). The CDR3 is made up of 17 amino acids. Supplemented by reference TRBV19 and TRBJ2-6, the full variable domain reads DGGITQSPKYLFRKEGQNVTLSCEQNLNHDAMYWYRQDPGQGLRLIYYSQIVNDFQKGDIAEGYSVSREKKESFPLTVTSAQKNPTAFYLCASSRTSGSPGANVLTFGAGSRLTVL.

CDR3 bases: TGTGCCTGGAGTGTAAACACAAGGGAGACCCAGTACTTC. Its protein is CAWSVNTRETQYF. The V gene is TRBV30, the J gene TRBJ2-5; D ambiguous. CDR3 length: 13 amino acids. CDR1 and CDR2 from the germline V gene are GTSNPN and SVGIG (reference sequence). The V and J ends lost 0 bases and 5 bases respectively, with 10 bases between them. Variable domain in full (rest from reference TRBV30 and TRBJ2-5): SQTIHQWPATLVQPVGSPLSLECTVEGTSNPNLYWYRQAAGRGLQLLFYSVGIGQISSEVPQNLSASRPQDRQFILSSKKLLLSDSGFYLCAWSVNTRETQYFGPGTRLLVL.

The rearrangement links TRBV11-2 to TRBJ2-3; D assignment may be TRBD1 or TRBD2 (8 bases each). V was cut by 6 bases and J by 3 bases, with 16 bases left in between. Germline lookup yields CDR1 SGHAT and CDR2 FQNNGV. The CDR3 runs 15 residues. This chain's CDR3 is CASRAGGGGTDTQYF. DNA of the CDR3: TGTGCCAGCAGAGCAGGGGGCGGGGGGACAGATACGCAGTATTTT.

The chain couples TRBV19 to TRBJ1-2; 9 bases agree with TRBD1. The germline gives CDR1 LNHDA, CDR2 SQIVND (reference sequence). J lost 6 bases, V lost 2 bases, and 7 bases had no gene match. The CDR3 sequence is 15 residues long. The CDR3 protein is CASSIWDRVLNGYTF. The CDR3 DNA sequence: TGTGCCAGTAGTATATGGGACAGGGTTTTGAATGGCTACACCTTC.

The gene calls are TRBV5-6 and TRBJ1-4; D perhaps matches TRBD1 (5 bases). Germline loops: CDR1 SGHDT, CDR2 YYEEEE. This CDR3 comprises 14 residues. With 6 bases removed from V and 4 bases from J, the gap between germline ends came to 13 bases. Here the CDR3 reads CASNPTALNEKLFF. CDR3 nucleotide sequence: TGTGCCAGCAACCCGACAGCACTTAATGAAAAACTGTTTTTT.

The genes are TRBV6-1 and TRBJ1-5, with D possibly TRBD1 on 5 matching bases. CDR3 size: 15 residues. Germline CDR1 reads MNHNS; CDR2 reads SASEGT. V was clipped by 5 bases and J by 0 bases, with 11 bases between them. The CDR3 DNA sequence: TGTGCCAGCAGTAGGTGGGGGGTTAGCAATCAGCCCCAGCATTTT. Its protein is CASSRWGVSNQPQHF.

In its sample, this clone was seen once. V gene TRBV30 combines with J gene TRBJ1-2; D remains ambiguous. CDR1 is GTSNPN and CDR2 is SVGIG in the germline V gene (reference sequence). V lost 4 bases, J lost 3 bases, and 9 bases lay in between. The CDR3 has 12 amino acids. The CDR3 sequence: CAWTFGDYGYTF. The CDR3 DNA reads TGTGCCTGGACCTTTGGGGACTATGGCTACACCTTC.

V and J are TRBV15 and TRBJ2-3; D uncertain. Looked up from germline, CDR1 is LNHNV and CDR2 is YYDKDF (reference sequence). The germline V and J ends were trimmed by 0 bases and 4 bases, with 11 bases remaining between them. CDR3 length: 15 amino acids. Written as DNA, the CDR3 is TGTGCCACCAGCAGAGATGGGGATGGAGCAGATACGCAGTATTTT. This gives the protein CATSRDGDGADTQYF.

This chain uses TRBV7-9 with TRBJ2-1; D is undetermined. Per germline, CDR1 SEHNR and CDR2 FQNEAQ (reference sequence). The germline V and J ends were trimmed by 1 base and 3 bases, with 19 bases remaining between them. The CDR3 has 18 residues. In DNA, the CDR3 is TGTGCCAGCAGCTTAGTGGTCTCCCAGACGACGGGCTACAATGAGCAGTTCTTC. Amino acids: CASSLVVSQTTGYNEQFF.

CDR3 in DNA: TGCGCCAGCAGCTTGGAAGGGTCAGATTTCACAGATACGCAGTATTTT. Amino acids: CASSLEGSDFTDTQYF. This rearrangement joins TRBV5-1 to TRBJ2-3, with D uncertain. Germline V CDR1 and CDR2: SGHRS, YFSETQ. V was trimmed by 0 bases and J by 2 bases, leaving 13 bases between them. The CDR3 extends over 16 amino acids.

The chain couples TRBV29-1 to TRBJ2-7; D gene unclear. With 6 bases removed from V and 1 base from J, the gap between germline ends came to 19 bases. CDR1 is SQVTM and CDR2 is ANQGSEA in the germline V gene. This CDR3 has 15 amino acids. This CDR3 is CSVQPAMGSSYEQYF. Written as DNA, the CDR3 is TGCAGCGTACAACCGGCTATGGGATCTTCCTACGAGCAGTACTTC.

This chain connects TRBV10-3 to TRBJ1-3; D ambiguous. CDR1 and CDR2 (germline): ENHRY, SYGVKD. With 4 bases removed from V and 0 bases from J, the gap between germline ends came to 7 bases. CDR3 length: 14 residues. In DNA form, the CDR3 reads TGTGCCATCAGTGGGACCGGCTCTGGAAACACCATATATTTT. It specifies CAISGTGSGNTIYF.

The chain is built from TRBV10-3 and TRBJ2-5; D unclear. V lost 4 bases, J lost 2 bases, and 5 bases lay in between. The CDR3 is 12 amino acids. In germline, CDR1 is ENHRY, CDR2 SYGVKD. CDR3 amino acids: CAISGFQETQYF. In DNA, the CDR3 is TGTGCCATCAGTGGATTTCAAGAGACCCAGTACTTC.

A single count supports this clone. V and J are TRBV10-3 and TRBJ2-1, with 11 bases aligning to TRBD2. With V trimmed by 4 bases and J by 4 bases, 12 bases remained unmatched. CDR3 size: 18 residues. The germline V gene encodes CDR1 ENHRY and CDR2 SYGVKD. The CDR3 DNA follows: TGTGCCATCAGTGCCACTAGCGGGGGCGCCCCTTCATACAATGAGCAGTTCTTC. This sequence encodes CAISATSGGAPSYNEQFF.

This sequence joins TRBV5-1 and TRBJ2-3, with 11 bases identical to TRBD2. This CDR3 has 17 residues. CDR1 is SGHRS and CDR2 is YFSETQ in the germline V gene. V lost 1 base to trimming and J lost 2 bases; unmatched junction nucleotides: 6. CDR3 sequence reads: CASSLSKTSGVTDTQYF. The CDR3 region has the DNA TGCGCCAGCAGCTTGAGCAAGACTAGCGGGGTCACAGATACGCAGTATTTT.

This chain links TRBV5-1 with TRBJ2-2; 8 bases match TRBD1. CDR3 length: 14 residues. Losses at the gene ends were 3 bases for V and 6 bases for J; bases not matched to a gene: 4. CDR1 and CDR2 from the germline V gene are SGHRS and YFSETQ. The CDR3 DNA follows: TGCGCCAGCAGCTCGGGACAGGACTCCGGGGAGCTGTTTTTT. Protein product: CASSSGQDSGELFF.

DNA for the CDR3: TGTGCCATCACCGGAGACTACACGAACACTGAAGCTTTCTTT. Translation: CAITGDYTNTEAFF. V usage is TRBV10-3 and J usage is TRBJ1-1; D is unresolved. This CDR3 is 14 amino acids long. V lost 7 bases, J lost 1 base, and 13 bases lay in between. Germline assignment: CDR1 ENHRY and CDR2 SYGVKD.

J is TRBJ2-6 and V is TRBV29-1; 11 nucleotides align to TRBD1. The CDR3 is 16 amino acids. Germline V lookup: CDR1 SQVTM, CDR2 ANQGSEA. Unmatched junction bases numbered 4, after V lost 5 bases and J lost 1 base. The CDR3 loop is CSVPGQGESGANVLTF. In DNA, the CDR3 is TGCAGCGTTCCGGGACAGGGGGAATCTGGGGCCAACGTCCTGACTTTC.

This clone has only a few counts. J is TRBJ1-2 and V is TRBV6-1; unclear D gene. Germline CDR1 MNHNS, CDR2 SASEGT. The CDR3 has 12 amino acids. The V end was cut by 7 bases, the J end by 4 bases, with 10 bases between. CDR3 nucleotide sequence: TGTGCCAGCACCGGACTTCTCTATGGCTACACCTTC. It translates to CASTGLLYGYTF.